The 23 T cell receptor beta chains below were found in one sample sequenced in a study of T cell repertoires in cytomegalovirus infection. TCRdb called the reads again in MiXCR, with one record for every CDR3 protein. Seen here are approximately 910,000 distinct CDR3 sequences, 31% observed once, and the top ten hold around 15%. Antigens of these TCRs are unknown. This specimen was cultured CD8+ T cells from PBMCs, taken from culture after CMV antigen stimulation. Every receptor here comes from a human donor in good health (CMV status not recorded). Some clones in this sample may be carry-over from other donors' samples.

CDR3 in DNA: TGTGCCAGCAGTTACTTGGGGGACAGCCAAGAGACCCAGTACTTC. Translated, it gives CASSYLGDSQETQYF. The chain combines TRBV6-6 with TRBJ2-5; TRBD1 aligns across 7 bases. There are 15 residues in the CDR3. The germline gives CDR1 MNHNY, CDR2 SVGAGI (reference sequence). Losses at the gene ends were 1 base for V and 1 base for J; bases not matched to a gene: 3.

The chain joins TRBV4-1 to TRBJ2-3; D tentatively fits TRBD1 or TRBD2 (6 bases each). This CDR3 comprises 15 residues. V was pared by 0 bases and J by 2 bases, with 9 bases between. CDR1 and CDR2 (germline): MGHRA, YSYEKL. CDR3 amino acids: CASSQDRGPTDTQYF. DNA of the CDR3: TGCGCCAGCAGCCAAGATCGGGGGCCCACAGATACGCAGTATTTT.

This clonotype was picked up a small number of times. The chain couples TRBV28 to TRBJ1-4, with D possibly TRBD1 on 6 matching bases. V was cut by 6 bases and J by 4 bases, with 21 bases left in between. Germline-derived CDR1 and CDR2 are MDHEN and SYDVKM. This CDR3 has 17 residues. CDR3 sequence reads: CASSPGRGGKFNEKLFF. The CDR3 region has the DNA TGTGCCAGCAGCCCCGGAAGGGGGGGCAAGTTTAATGAAAAACTGTTTTTT. Filled out from reference TRBV28 and TRBJ1-4, the complete variable domain reads DVKVTQSSRYLVKRTGEKVFLECVQDMDHENMFWYRQDPGLGLRLIYFSYDVKMKEKGDIPEGYSVSREKKERFSLILESASTNQTSMYLCASSPGRGGKFNEKLFFGSGTQLSVL.

V and J are TRBV7-9 and TRBJ1-2, with 10 bases lining up with TRBD1. The CDR3 runs to 15 residues. V trimming: 2 bases; J trimming: 3 bases; junction bases outside the gene matches: 3. CDR1 SEHNR and CDR2 FQNEAQ come from the germline V gene (reference sequence). The CDR3 region has the DNA TGTGCCAGCAGCTTACCGGGGACAGGGGACTATGGCTACACCTTC. It codes for CASSLPGTGDYGYTF.

This clonotype has a single count. One junction end does not reproduce the germline sequence, and a read error may be involved. V gene TRBV4-1 combines with J gene TRBJ1-3; 8 bases fit TRBD1. The CDR3 has 16 amino acids. Germline V gene data show CDR1 as MGHRA and CDR2 as YSYEKL. The CDR3 loop is CASSQPDRVTGNTIYF. CDR3 coding DNA: TGTGCCAGCAGCCAACCGGACAGGGTTACTGGAAACACCATATATTTT.

This clonotype has more than one count but fewer than ten. CDR3 sequence (DNA): TGTGCCAGTCAAGATCTGGGGAGGACCGGGGAGCTGTTTTTT. Translating it yields CASQDLGRTGELFF. The chain uses TRBV28 and TRBJ2-2, with a possible D match to TRBD2 (6 bases). Trimming took 9 bases from V and 5 from J, leaving 16 bases between them. CDR1 is MDHEN and CDR2 is SYDVKM in the germline V gene. This CDR3 is built from 14 residues.

This clonotype was seen more than once but under ten times. The J gene is TRBJ1-1, the V gene TRBV7-6, with a weak D call TRBD1 (5 bases). The V and J ends lost 2 bases and 0 bases respectively, with 19 bases between them. Germline CDR1 SGHVS, CDR2 FNYEAQ. The CDR3 has 18 amino acids. CDR3 region: CASSLIGDGIMMNTEAFF. CDR3 sequence (DNA): TGTGCCAGCAGCTTAATTGGGGACGGGATTATGATGAACACTGAAGCTTTCTTT.

The V and J genes are TRBV6-5 and TRBJ2-1, with 7 bases aligning to TRBD2. CDR1 is MNHEY and CDR2 is SVGAGI in the germline V gene. V dropped 6 bases and J dropped 9; count of bases not matched to a gene: 8. CDR3 length equals 13 residues. The CDR3: CASSRTSKAEQFF. CDR3 sequence (DNA): TGTGCCAGCAGCCGGACTAGTAAGGCTGAGCAGTTCTTC.

The rearrangement joins TRBV18 to TRBJ2-7; D is ambiguous. Germline CDR1 reads KGHSH; CDR2 reads LQKENI. The CDR3 is 15 amino acids. The V end lost 6 bases, the J end lost 0 bases, and 15 bases lay between the germline ends. CDR3 loop: CASSPGELRSYEQYV. CDR3 in DNA: TGTGCCAGCTCGCCCGGAGAGCTCCGCTCCTACGAGCAGTACGTC.

Many counts were recorded for this clonotype. V usage is TRBV7-2 and J usage is TRBJ2-6; no reliable D call. Looked up from germline, CDR1 is SGHTA and CDR2 is FQGNSA. The germline V and J ends were trimmed by 2 bases and 3 bases, with 8 bases remaining between them. This CDR3 spans 15 amino acids. The CDR3 nucleotides read TGTGCCAGCAGCTTAAACCTAGGTGGGGCCAACGTCCTGACTTTC. This gives the protein CASSLNLGGANVLTF.

The V gene is TRBV24-1, the J gene TRBJ2-7; D might be TRBD1 or TRBD2, each matching 5 bases. This CDR3 is built from 12 residues. The V end was cut by 4 bases, the J end by 11 bases, with 14 bases between. Germline loops: CDR1 KGHDR, CDR2 SFDVKD. CDR3 residues: CATSDLGVEEYF. The CDR3 DNA follows: TGTGCCACCAGTGACCTGGGGGTGGAGGAGTACTTC.

The table lists this clonotype with many counts. The chain recombines TRBV6-5 with TRBJ2-3; D remains ambiguous. V shed 7 bases and J shed 0 bases, with 11 bases lying between them. Per the germline V gene, CDR1 is MNHEY and CDR2 is SVGAGI. This CDR3 is built from 14 residues. The CDR3 is CASNRAFSTDTQYF. Written as DNA, the CDR3 is TGTGCCAGCAACCGGGCATTTAGCACAGATACGCAGTATTTT.

This clonotype was observed a few times. The V gene is TRBV9, the J gene TRBJ1-5; D perhaps matches TRBD1 (6 bases). V lost 4 bases and J 7 bases, leaving 15 bases between the germline ends. This CDR3 has 14 residues. In germline, CDR1 is SGDLS, CDR2 YYNGEE. The CDR3 region is CASSRGGTGQPQHF. The DNA of the CDR3 is TGTGCCAGCAGCAGAGGGGGGACGGGGCAGCCCCAGCATTTT.

DNA for the CDR3: TGCGCCAGCAGTGAGTCGGGGGACCCGGAGACCCAGTACTTC. Protein product: CASSESGDPETQYF. The chain carries TRBV10-1 and TRBJ2-5; D possibly matches TRBD1 or TRBD2 (5 bases each). Trimming pared 0 bases from V and 5 bases from J, leaving 10 bases between. The CDR3 is made up of 14 amino acids. The V gene's germline CDR1 is WNHNN and CDR2 SYGVQD (reference sequence).

The V call is TRBV6-5, the J call TRBJ2-3; D is ambiguous. In germline, CDR1 is MNHEY, CDR2 SVGAGI. The V gene lost 2 bases and the J gene lost 4 bases, with 7 bases spanning the gap. The CDR3 is made up of 13 amino acids. CDR3: CASSYQIADTQYF. The CDR3 DNA follows: TGTGCCAGCAGTTACCAGATTGCAGATACGCAGTATTTT.

This chain uses TRBV6-8 with TRBJ2-7; unclear D gene. V shed 2 bases and J shed 6 bases, with 5 bases lying between them. CDR3 length: 11 residues. Germline V lookup: CDR1 MNHGY, CDR2 SAAAGT. The CDR3 protein is CASSYVGEQYF. The CDR3 coding sequence is TGTGCCAGCAGTTACGTGGGCGAGCAGTACTTC.

The gene calls are TRBV6-5 and TRBJ1-2; the match to TRBD1 covers 9 bases. V trimming: 2 bases; J trimming: 6 bases; junction bases outside the gene matches: 4. CDR3 length: 14 residues. The V gene's germline CDR1 is MNHEY and CDR2 SVGAGI. CDR3 in DNA: TGTGCCAGCAGTTACGCAGGGACAGGGCATGGCTACACCTTC. Translating it yields CASSYAGTGHGYTF.

This clonotype came up once. The rearrangement joins TRBV7-2 to TRBJ1-4; D remains ambiguous. The CDR3 loop spans 15 amino acids. CDR1 is SGHTA, CDR2 FQGNSA, per germline. V was clipped by 5 bases and J by 5 bases, with 15 bases between them. The CDR3 reads CASSPYLGMNEKLFF. In nucleotides, the CDR3 is TGTGCCAGCAGCCCGTACCTGGGAATGAATGAAAAACTGTTTTTT.

V gene TRBV19 combines with J gene TRBJ2-3, with D uncertain. This CDR3 spans 15 amino acids. Germline V CDR1 and CDR2: LNHDA, SQIVND (reference sequence). The V and J ends lost 2 bases and 0 bases respectively, with 9 bases between them. This CDR3 is CASSIRLYSTDTQYF. As DNA, the CDR3 is TGTGCCAGTAGTATACGTCTTTATAGCACAGATACGCAGTATTTT.

This clonotype was detected ten times or more. The CDR3 loop reads CASSLVADTDTQYF. The CDR3 DNA reads TGTGCCAGCAGCTTAGTAGCGGATACCGATACGCAGTATTTT. V and J are TRBV7-6 and TRBJ2-3; TRBD2 might be the D (6 bases). CDR3 length: 14 residues. Germline V gene data show CDR1 as SGHVS and CDR2 as FNYEAQ. Trimming cost V 1 base and J 6 bases, with 11 bases left between them.

The V gene is TRBV7-8, the J gene TRBJ2-2; 10 bases are shared with TRBD1. V gave up 1 base and J gave up 6 bases; unmatched junction bases: 5. The germline CDR1 and CDR2 sequences are SGHVS and FQNEAQ. The length of the CDR3 is 16 residues. CDR3 sequence reads: CASSLGQGAGSGELFF. CDR3 nucleotides: TGTGCCAGCAGCTTAGGACAGGGGGCCGGTTCCGGGGAGCTGTTTTTT.

The gene calls are TRBV7-9 and TRBJ1-4; D uncertain. CDR3 length: 14 amino acids. Trimming took 10 bases from V and 0 from J, leaving 12 bases between them. CDR1 is SEHNR and CDR2 is FQNEAQ in the germline V gene (reference sequence). This chain's CDR3 is CATRSGSTNEKLFF. The CDR3 coding sequence is TGTGCCACGCGGTCTGGGTCAACTAATGAAAAACTGTTTTTT.

This clonotype was counted a few times. This chain links TRBV12-3 or TRBV12-4 with TRBJ2-7; TRBD2 matches at 12 bases. V gave up 6 bases and J gave up 5 bases; unmatched junction bases: 8. CDR3 size: 15 residues. Here the CDR3 DNA reads TGTGCCAGCAGCAAGGGACTAGCGGGCAGGGACGAGCAGTACGTC. Amino acid sequence: CASSKGLAGRDEQYV.